This TCR beta chain was captured in a study of T cells after yellow fever vaccination. Each CDR3 protein gets one entry after TCRdb re-called the 5' RACE reads with MiXCR. The sample holds about 340,000 distinct CDR3 sequences, 8% to 10% seen once. Germline V gene lookup returns CDR1 DFQATT and CDR2 SNEGSKA (reference sequence). Trimming cost V 0 bases and J 6 bases; bases outside gene matches: 12. The CDR3 covers 17 residues. The clonotype comes from a young man who received the YFV17D yellow fever vaccine. The sequences come from PBMCs, collected on the day of the first yellow fever vaccination. V and J are TRBV20-1 and TRBJ1-1, with 11 bases identical to TRBD1. Written as DNA, the CDR3 is TGCAGTGCTAGAGAATCCGGGACAGGGGGATTTGGTGCTGAAGCTTTCTTT. Protein product: CSARESGTGGFGAEAFF.